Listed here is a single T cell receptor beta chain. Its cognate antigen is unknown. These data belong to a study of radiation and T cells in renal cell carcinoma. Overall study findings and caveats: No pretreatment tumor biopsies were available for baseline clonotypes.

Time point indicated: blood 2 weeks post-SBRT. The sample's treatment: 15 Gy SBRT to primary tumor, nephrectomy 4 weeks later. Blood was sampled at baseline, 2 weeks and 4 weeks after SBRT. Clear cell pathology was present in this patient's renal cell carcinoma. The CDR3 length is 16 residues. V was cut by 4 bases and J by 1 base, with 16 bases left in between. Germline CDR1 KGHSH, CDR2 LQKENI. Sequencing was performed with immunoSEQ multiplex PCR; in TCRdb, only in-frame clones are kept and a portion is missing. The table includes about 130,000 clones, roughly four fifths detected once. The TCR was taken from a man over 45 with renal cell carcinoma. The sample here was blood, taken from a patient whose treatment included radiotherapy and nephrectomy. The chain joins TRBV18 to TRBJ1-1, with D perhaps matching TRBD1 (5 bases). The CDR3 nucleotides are TGTGCCAGCTCACAGAGCGTGGGACTGGCGAACACTGAAGCTTTCTTT. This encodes CASSQSVGLANTEAFF.